This T cell receptor beta chain was retrieved from a study of a mutant IDH1 vaccine in newly diagnosed glioma. At the level of the study: Treated patients, around 60% male and around 40% female, averaged approximately 40 years of age.

For this clone: Its antigen is not known.

Germline V gives CDR1 MGHDK, CDR2 SYGVNS. This CDR3 has 15 residues. The V end was cut by 1 base, the J end by 9 bases, with 16 bases between. Clones were read by immunoSEQ multiplex PCR, and TCRdb kept only the in-frame ones, dropping some. The data hold 45,000 to 65,000 clones, with 65% to 85% observed a single time. Time point in this sample: baseline, week 1 (first vaccination visit). Treatment specified: pre-vaccination baseline after standard-of-care therapy. New WHO grade 3 or 4 astrocytomas that were IDH1-mutant and ATRX-lost had been found in donors. General study findings and limits: Pseudoprogression showed no apparent link to changes in top peripheral T cell clonotypes.

V gene TRBV25-1 combines with J gene TRBJ2-1; D is perhaps TRBD1 (5 bases). Here the sequenced sample was PBMCs, taken from a glioma patient treated with radiotherapy, temozolomide or both. This TCR came from a man aged 18 to 35 with glioma. The CDR3 sequence is CASSESQVISGEQFF. The CDR3 bases are TGTGCCAGCAGTGAATCACAGGTGATTAGTGGTGAGCAGTTCTTC.